The 8 T cell receptor beta chains given below trace back to one sample, sequenced in a study of blood T cell repertoires in COVID-19. Profiling relied on immunoSEQ multiplex PCR, and the TCRdb table lists in-frame clones only, not all of them. Among about 230,000 clones, about nine tenths were seen once, and the ten largest hold approximately 2.5%. Material for sequencing was PBMCs or T cells enriched from blood (not recorded which). These receptor sequences come from a woman between 35 and 50 years old with acute COVID-19.

This clone showed up just once. This sequence joins TRBV9 and TRBJ2-2; D is unresolved. The germline V gene encodes CDR1 SGDLS and CDR2 YYNGEE. V gave up 3 bases and J gave up 6 bases, with 18 bases separating them. This CDR3 has 16 amino acids. The CDR3 spells CASSDTSAGSPGELFF. CDR3 DNA sequence: TGTGCCAGCAGCGATACTTCTGCTGGTTCACCCGGGGAGCTGTTTTTT.

This chain uses TRBV19 with TRBJ1-3, with D unclear. V was shortened by 8 bases and J by 7 bases, with 18 bases between the two germline ends. CDR1 LNHDA and CDR2 SQIVND come from the germline V gene (reference sequence). There are 14 residues in the CDR3. CDR3: CASLRNRGNNTIYF. CDR3 DNA: TGTGCCAGTCTAAGAAACCGCGGGAACAACACCATATATTTT.

A single count supports this clone. The J gene is TRBJ1-3, the V gene TRBV18; D might be TRBD1 (5 bases). Germline-derived CDR1 and CDR2 are KGHSH and LQKENI. Trimming cost V 4 bases and J 2 bases, with 12 bases left between them. The CDR3 spans 15 residues. The CDR3 bases are TGTGCCAGCTCACTTGGGACTGACCCTGGAAACACCATATATTTT. Translated: CASSLGTDPGNTIYF.

The rearrangement links TRBV5-1 to TRBJ2-2; 10 bases map to TRBD2. Germline V gene data show CDR1 as SGHRS and CDR2 as YFSETQ. The CDR3 extends over 14 amino acids. With 0 bases clipped from V and 7 bases from J, the junction kept 0 bases outside the gene matches. The CDR3 loop reads CASSLGLAGGELFF. The CDR3 bases are TGCGCCAGCAGCTTGGGACTAGCGGGCGGGGAGCTGTTTTTT.

The chain links TRBV5-1 to TRBJ2-2; TRBD2 is a possible D gene (5 bases). Trimming removed 0 bases from V and 1 base from J, with 10 bases in between. The CDR3 consists of 16 residues. Per the germline V gene, CDR1 is SGHRS and CDR2 is YFSETQ. DNA for the CDR3: TGCGCCAGCAGCTTGGCTCGGACTCAGAACACCGGGGAGCTGTTTTTT. Its protein is CASSLARTQNTGELFF. Filled out from reference TRBV5-1 and TRBJ2-2, the complete variable domain reads KAGVTQTPRYLIKTRGQQVTLSCSPISGHRSVSWYQQTPGQGLQFLFEYFSETQRNKGNFPGRFSGRQFSNSRSEMNVSTLELGDSALYLCASSLARTQNTGELFFGEGSRLTVL.

The chain has TRBV6-5 and TRBJ2-5, with TRBD2 as a possible D gene (6 bases). Germline CDR1 and CDR2: MNHEY and SVGAGI. Trimming removed 2 bases from V and 2 bases from J, with 12 bases in between. The CDR3 totals 15 residues. In nucleotides, the CDR3 is TGTGCCAGCAGTTACGGCCAGCGGGTGCAAGAGACCCAGTACTTC. Translating gives CASSYGQRVQETQYF.

The table lists this clone with a count of one. V usage is TRBV6-5 and J usage is TRBJ2-1, with 7 bases identical to TRBD1. There are 13 residues in the CDR3. Trimming at V came to 7 bases and at J to 7 bases, leaving 7 bases not matched to a gene. The germline CDR1 and CDR2 sequences are MNHEY and SVGAGI. The CDR3 sequence: CASTSGGRNEQFF. In DNA, the CDR3 is TGTGCCAGCACCTCAGGGGGTCGGAATGAGCAGTTCTTC.

The rearrangement joins TRBV18 to TRBJ2-1, with D hard to call. The germline V gene encodes CDR1 KGHSH and CDR2 LQKENI. The V and J ends lost 5 bases and 10 bases respectively, with 15 bases between them. The CDR3 runs to 13 residues. The CDR3 region has the DNA TGTGCCAGCTCATTCGGCCCTGACGGGGAGCAGTTCTTC. Translation gives CASSFGPDGEQFF.